The 6 T cell receptor beta chains below come from one sample, sequenced in a study of control samples from healthy donors and cancer patients. The assay was immunoSEQ multiplex PCR, and TCRdb's table has in-frame clones only and misses some. The table records roughly 130,000 clones, approximately 90% of them present only once. The sample was blood. Every receptor here comes from a man aged 50-59 years in good health.

The chain has TRBV18 and TRBJ1-4, with a possible D match to TRBD1 (5 bases). Trimming took 3 bases from V and 6 from J, leaving 11 bases between them. The CDR3 consists of 14 residues. CDR1 KGHSH and CDR2 LQKENI come from the germline V gene. The CDR3 region is CASSPPGGDEKLFF. As DNA, the CDR3 is TGTGCCAGCTCACCTCCTGGGGGGGATGAAAAACTGTTTTTT.

The chain employs TRBV5-1 and TRBJ2-3; 7 bases are shared with TRBD2. Trimming cost V 1 base and J 0 bases; bases outside gene matches: 5. The germline CDR1 and CDR2 sequences are SGHRS and YFSETQ. This CDR3 region has 16 residues. Here the CDR3 reads CASSLYGGSSTDTQYF. The CDR3 DNA follows: TGCGCCAGCAGCTTGTACGGGGGGTCTAGCACAGATACGCAGTATTTT.

The chain joins TRBV2 to TRBJ1-4, with TRBD1 matching over 9 bases. The V segment lost 6 bases and the J segment 7 bases; nucleotides outside the gene matches: 6. The CDR3 sequence is 14 residues long. Germline-derived CDR1 and CDR2 are SNHLY and FYNNEI. This CDR3 reads CASSRRDRAEKLFF. DNA of the CDR3: TGTGCCAGCAGCCGCCGGGACAGGGCTGAAAAACTGTTTTTT.

This chain links TRBV10-3 with TRBJ1-2; 7 bases are shared with TRBD1. CDR1 and CDR2 from the germline V gene are ENHRY and SYGVKD. With 0 bases clipped from V and 7 bases from J, the junction kept 8 bases outside the gene matches. The CDR3 is 15 amino acids. For the CDR3, the DNA is TGTGCCATCAGTGAGTCACAGGGGACTGGGGGTGGCTACACCTTC. Its protein product is CAISESQGTGGGYTF.

J is TRBJ1-5 and V is TRBV24-1; D not resolved. Germline V lookup: CDR1 KGHDR, CDR2 SFDVKD. The V gene lost 4 bases and the J gene lost 9 bases, with 9 bases spanning the gap. The CDR3 is 12 residues long. CDR3 nucleotide sequence: TGTGCCACCAGTGACCTCAAGGGGCCCCAGCATTTT. Residues: CATSDLKGPQHF.

The chain has TRBV27 and TRBJ2-1; 8 nucleotides align to TRBD2. CDR1 and CDR2 from the germline V gene are MNHEY and SMNVEV (reference sequence). The CDR3 totals 15 residues. Unmatched junction bases numbered 1, after V lost 2 bases and J lost 1 base. The CDR3 loop is CASSLAGGSYNEQFF. CDR3 in DNA: TGTGCCAGCAGTTTAGCGGGGGGTTCCTACAATGAGCAGTTCTTC.